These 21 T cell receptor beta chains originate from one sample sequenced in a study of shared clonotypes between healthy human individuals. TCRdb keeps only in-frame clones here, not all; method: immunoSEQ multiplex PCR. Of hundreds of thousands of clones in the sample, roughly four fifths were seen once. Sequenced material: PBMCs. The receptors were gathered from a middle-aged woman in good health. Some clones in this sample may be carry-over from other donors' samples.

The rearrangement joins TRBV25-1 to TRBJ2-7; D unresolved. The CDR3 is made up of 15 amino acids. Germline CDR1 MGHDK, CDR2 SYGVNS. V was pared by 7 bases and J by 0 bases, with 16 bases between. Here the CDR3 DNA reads TGTGCCAGCAACAAGACGGGTGAGAGCTCCTACGAGCAGTACTTC. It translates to CASNKTGESSYEQYF.

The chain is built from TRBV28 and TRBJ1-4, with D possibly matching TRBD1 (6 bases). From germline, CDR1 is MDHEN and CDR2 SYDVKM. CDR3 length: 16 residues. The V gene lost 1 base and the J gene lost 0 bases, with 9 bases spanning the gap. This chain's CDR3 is CASSLLGGATNEKLFF. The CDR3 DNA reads TGTGCCAGCAGTTTATTGGGGGGCGCAACTAATGAAAAACTGTTTTTT.

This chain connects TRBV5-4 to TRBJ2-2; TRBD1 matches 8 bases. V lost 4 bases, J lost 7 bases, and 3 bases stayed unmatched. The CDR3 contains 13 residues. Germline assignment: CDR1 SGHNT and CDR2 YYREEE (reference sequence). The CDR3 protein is CASSRTGNGELFF. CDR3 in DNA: TGTGCCAGCAGCCGGACAGGGAACGGGGAGCTGTTTTTT.

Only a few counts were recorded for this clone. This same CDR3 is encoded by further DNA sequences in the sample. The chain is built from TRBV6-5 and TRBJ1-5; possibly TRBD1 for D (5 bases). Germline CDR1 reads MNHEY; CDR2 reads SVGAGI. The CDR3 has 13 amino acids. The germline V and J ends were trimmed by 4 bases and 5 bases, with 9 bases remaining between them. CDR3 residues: CASSSDRDQPQHF. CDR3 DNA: TGTGCCAGCAGTTCCGACAGAGATCAGCCCCAGCATTTT.

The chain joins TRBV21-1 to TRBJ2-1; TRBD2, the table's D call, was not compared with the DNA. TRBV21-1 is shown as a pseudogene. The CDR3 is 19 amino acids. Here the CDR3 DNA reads TGTGCCAGCAGCAAAGCTGTACTAGCGGGAGGGAGGGACAACAATGAGCAGTTCTTC. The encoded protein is CASSKAVLAGGRDNNEQFF.

CDR3 sequence (DNA): TGTGCCAGCGCTGGACCACTGAGACAGGGGTACTACGAGCAGTACTTC. This translates into CASAGPLRQGYYEQYF. This chain links TRBV2 with TRBJ2-7; 8 bases match TRBD1. CDR3 size: 16 residues. Germline values: CDR1 SNHLY, CDR2 FYNNEI. V shed 8 bases, J shed 3 bases, and the junction held 15 bases outside the gene matches.

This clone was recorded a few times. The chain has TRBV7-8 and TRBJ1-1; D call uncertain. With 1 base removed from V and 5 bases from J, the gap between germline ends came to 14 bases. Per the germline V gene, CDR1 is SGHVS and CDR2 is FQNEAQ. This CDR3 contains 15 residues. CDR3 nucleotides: TGTGCCAGCAGCTTAGTGGGTCCGGGGTCGACTGAAGCTTTCTTT. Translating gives CASSLVGPGSTEAFF.

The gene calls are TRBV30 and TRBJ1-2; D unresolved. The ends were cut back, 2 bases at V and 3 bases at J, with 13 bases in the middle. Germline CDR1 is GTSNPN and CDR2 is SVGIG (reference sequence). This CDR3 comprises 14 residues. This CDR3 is CAWSINSRHYGYTF. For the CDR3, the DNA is TGTGCCTGGAGTATCAACTCACGCCACTATGGCTACACCTTC.

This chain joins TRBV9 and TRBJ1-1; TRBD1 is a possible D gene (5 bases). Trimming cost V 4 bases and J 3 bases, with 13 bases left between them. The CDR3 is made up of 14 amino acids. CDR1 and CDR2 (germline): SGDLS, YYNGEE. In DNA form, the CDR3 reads TGTGCCAGCAGCCCCCGGGGCAGGGACACTGAAGCTTTCTTT. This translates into CASSPRGRDTEAFF.

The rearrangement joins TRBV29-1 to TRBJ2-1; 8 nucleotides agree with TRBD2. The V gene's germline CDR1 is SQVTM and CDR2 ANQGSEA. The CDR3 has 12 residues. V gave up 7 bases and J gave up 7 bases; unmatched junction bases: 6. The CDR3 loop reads CSAREGGNEQFF. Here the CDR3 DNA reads TGCAGCGCCCGGGAGGGGGGGAATGAGCAGTTCTTC.

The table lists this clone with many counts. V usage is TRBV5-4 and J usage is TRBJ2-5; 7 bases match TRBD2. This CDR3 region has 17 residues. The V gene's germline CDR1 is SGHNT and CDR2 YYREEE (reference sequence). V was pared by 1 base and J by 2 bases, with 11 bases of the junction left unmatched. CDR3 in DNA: TGTGCCAGCAGCTTGTTCGTCGGGCTAGCGGAACAAGAGACCCAGTACTTC. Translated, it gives CASSLFVGLAEQETQYF. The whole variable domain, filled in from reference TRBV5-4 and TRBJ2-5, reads ETGVTQSPTHLIKTRGQQVTLRCSSQSGHNTVSWYQQALGQGPQFIFQYYREEENGRGNFPPRFSGLQFPNYSSELNVNALELDDSALYLCASSLFVGLAEQETQYFGPGTRLLVL.

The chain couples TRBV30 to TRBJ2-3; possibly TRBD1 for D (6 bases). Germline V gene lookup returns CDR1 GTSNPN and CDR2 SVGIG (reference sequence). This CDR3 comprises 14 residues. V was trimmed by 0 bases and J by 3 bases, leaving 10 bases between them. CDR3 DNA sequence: TGTGCCTGGAGTGTAACAGGGTTGACAGATACGCAGTATTTT. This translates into CAWSVTGLTDTQYF.

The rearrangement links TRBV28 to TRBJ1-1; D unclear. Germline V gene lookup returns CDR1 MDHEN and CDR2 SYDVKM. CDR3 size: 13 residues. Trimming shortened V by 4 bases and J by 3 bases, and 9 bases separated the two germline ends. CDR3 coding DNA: TGTGCCAGCAGTTCCCCCCCCCACACTGAAGCTTTCTTT. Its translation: CASSSPPHTEAFF. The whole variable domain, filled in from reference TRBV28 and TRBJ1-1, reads DVKVTQSSRYLVKRTGEKVFLECVQDMDHENMFWYRQDPGLGLRLIYFSYDVKMKEKGDIPEGYSVSREKKERFSLILESASTNQTSMYLCASSSPPHTEAFFGQGTRLTVV.

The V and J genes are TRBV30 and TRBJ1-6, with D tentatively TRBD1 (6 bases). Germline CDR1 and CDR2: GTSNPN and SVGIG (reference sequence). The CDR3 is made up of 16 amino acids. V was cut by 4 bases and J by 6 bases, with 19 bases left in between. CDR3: CAWKWDTRLLNSPLHF. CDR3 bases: TGTGCCTGGAAATGGGACACGCGCCTTCTTAATTCACCCCTCCACTTT.

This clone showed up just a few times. The DNA for the CDR3 is TGTGCCAGCAGTCTAGGACAGGATCTTTCTGGCTACACCTTC. It codes for CASSLGQDLSGYTF. V gene TRBV2 combines with J gene TRBJ1-2; 7 positions match TRBD1. CDR1 and CDR2 from the germline V gene are SNHLY and FYNNEI. The CDR3 runs 14 residues. V shed 5 bases and J 7 bases; nucleotides not matched to a gene: 10.

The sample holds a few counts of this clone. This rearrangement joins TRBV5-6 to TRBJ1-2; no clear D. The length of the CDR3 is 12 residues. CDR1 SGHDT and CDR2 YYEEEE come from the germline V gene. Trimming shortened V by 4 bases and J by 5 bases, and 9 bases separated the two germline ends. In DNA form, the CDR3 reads TGTGCCAGCAGCCTATTCGAGTATGGCTACACCTTC. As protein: CASSLFEYGYTF.

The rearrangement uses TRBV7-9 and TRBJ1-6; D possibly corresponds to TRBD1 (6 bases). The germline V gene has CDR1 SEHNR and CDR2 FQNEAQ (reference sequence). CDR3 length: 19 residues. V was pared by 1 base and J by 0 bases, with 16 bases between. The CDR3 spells CASSLGREQGSSYNSPLHF. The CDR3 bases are TGTGCCAGCAGCTTAGGGCGGGAGCAGGGGAGCTCCTATAATTCACCCCTCCACTTT.

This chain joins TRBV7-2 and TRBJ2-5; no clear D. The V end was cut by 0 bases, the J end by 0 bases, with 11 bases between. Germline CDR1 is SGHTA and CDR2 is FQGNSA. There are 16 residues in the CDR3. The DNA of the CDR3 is TGTGCCAGCAGCTTAGCGATGTTCGGGTACCAAGAGACCCAGTACTTC. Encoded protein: CASSLAMFGYQETQYF. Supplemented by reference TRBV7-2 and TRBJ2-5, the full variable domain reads GAGVSQSPSNKVTEKGKDVELRCDPISGHTALYWYRQSLGQGLEFLIYFQGNSAPDKSGLPSDRFSAERTGGSVSTLTIQRTQQEDSAVYLCASSLAMFGYQETQYFGPGTRLLVL.

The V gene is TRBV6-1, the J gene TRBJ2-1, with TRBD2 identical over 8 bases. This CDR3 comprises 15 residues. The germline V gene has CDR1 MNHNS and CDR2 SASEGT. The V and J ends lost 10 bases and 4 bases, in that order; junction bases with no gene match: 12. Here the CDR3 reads CATPGGALGYNEQFF. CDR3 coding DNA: TGTGCCACCCCCGGGGGGGCTCTTGGGTACAATGAGCAGTTCTTC.

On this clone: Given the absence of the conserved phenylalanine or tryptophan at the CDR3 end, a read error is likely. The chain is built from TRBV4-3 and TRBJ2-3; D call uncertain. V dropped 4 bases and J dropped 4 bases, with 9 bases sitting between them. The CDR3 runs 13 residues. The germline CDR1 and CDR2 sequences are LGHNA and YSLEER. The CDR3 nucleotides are TGCGCCAGCAGCCGGGTGAGGTCAGATACGCAGTATCTT. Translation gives CASSRVRSDTQYL.

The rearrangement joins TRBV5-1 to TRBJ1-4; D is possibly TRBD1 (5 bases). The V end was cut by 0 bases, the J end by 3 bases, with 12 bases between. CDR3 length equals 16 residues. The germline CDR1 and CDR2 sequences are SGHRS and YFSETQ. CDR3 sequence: CASSLAGAAPNEKLFF. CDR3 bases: TGCGCCAGCAGCTTGGCCGGGGCAGCCCCTAATGAAAAACTGTTTTTT.